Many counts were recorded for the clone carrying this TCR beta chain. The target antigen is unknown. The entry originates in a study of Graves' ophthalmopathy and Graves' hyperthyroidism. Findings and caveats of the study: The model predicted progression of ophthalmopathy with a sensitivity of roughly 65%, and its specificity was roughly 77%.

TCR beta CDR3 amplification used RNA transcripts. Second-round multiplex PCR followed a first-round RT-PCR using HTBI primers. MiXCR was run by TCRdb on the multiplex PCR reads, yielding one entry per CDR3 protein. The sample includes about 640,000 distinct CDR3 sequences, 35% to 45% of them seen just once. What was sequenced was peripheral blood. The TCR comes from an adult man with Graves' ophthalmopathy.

CDR3 loop: CASSQETGGWETQYF. The CDR3 coding sequence is TGCGCCAGCAGCCAGGAGACAGGGGGCTGGGAGACCCAGTACTTC. The chain couples TRBV4-3 to TRBJ2-5, with 10 bases identical to TRBD1. This CDR3 region has 15 residues. CDR1 is LGHNA and CDR2 is YSLEER in the germline V gene. J gave up 5 bases and V 3 bases, and 6 bases lay outside the gene matches.